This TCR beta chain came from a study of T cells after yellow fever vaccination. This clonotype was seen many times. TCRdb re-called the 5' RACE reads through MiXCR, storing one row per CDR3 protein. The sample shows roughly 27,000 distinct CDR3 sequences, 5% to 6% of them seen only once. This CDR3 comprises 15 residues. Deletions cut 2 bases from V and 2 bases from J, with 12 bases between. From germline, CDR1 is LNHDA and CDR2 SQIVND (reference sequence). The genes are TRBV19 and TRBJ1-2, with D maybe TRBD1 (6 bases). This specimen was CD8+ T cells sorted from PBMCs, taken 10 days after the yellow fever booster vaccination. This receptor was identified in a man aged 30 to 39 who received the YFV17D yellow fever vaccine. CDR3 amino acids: CASSILGQINYGYTF. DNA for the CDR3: TGTGCCAGTAGTATATTAGGACAGATCAACTATGGCTACACCTTC.